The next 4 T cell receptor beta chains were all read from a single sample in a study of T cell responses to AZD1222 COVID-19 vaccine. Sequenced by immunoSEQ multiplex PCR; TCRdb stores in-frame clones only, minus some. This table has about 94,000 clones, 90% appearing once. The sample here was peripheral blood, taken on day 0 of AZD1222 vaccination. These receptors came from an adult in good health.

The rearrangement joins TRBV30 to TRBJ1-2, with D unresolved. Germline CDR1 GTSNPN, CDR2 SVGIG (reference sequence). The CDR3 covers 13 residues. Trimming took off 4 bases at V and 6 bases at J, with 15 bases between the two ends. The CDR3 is CAWTAQIGNGYTF. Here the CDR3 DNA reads TGTGCCTGGACTGCCCAGATTGGGAATGGCTACACCTTC.

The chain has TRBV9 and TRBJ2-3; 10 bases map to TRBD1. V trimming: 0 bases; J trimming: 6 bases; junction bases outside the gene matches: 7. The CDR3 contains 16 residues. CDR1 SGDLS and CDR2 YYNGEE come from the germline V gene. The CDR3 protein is CASSVVVTGGSDTQYF. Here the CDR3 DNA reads TGTGCCAGCAGCGTAGTCGTGACAGGGGGCTCGGATACGCAGTATTTT.

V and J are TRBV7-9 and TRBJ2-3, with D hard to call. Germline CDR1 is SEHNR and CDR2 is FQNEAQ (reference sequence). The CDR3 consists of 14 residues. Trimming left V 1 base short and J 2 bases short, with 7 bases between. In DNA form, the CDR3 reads TGTGCCAGCAGCTTAGGGGCTATCACAGATACGCAGTATTTT. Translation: CASSLGAITDTQYF.

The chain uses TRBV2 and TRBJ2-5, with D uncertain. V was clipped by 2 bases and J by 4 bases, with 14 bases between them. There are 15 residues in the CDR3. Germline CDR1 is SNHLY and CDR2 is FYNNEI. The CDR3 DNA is TGTGCCAGCAGTGAATTCCTTGTCGTCGGAGAGACCCAGTACTTC. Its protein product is CASSEFLVVGETQYF.